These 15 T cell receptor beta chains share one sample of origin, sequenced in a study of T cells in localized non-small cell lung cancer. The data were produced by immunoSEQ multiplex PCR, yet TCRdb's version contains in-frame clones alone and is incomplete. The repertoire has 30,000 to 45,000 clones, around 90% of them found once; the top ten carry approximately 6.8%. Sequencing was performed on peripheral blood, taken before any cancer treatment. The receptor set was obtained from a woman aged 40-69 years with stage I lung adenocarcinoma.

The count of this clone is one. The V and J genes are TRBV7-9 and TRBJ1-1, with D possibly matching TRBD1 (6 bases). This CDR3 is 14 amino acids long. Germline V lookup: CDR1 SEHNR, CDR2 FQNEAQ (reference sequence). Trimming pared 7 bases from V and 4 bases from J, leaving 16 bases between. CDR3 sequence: CASTEQGYVTEAFF. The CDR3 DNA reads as TGTGCCAGCACCGAACAGGGTTATGTCACTGAAGCTTTCTTT.

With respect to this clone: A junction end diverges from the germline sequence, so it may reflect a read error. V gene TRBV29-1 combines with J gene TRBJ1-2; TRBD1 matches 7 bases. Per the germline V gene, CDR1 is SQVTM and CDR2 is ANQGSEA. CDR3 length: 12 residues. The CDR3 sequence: CSVLQGGSGYAF. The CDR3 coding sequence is TGCAGCGTGCTTCAGGGGGGGTCGGGCTACGCCTTC.

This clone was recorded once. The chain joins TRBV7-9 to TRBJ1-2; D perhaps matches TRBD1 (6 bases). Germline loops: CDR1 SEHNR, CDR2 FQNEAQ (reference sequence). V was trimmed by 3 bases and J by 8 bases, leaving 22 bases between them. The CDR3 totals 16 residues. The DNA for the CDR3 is TGTGCCAGCAGCTTCCCACCCCCGGGCAGGGGCCGCGGCTACACCTTC. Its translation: CASSFPPPGRGRGYTF.

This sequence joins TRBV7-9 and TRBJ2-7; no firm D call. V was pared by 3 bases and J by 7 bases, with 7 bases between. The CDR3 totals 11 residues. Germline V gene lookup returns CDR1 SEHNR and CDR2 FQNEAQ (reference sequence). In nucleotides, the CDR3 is TGTGCCAGCAGCTTTGGGGAAGAGCAGTACTTC. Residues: CASSFGEEQYF.

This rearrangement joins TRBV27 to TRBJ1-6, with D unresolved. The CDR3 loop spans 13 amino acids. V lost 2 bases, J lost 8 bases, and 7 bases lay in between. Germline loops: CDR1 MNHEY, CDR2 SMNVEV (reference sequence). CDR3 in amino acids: CASSLIGYSPLHF. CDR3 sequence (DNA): TGTGCCAGCAGTTTAATAGGGTATTCACCCCTCCACTTT.

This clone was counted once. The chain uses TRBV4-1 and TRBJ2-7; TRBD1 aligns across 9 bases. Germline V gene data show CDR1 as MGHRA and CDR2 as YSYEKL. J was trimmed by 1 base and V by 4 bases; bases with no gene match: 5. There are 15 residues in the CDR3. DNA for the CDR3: TGCGCCAGCAGCCGAACAGGACAGGGGTCCTACGAGCAGTACTTC. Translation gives CASSRTGQGSYEQYF.

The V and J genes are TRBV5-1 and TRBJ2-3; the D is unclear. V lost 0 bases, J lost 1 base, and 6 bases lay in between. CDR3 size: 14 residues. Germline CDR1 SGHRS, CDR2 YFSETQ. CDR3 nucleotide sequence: TGCGCCAGCAGCTTGGGGGTCGGCACAGATACGCAGTATTTT. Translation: CASSLGVGTDTQYF.

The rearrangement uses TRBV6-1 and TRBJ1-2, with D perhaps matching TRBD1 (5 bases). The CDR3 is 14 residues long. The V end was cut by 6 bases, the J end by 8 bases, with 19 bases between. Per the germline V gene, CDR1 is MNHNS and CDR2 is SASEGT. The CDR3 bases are TGTGCCAGCAGCACCTCGACAGTGGGCGACGGCTACACCTTC. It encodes CASSTSTVGDGYTF.

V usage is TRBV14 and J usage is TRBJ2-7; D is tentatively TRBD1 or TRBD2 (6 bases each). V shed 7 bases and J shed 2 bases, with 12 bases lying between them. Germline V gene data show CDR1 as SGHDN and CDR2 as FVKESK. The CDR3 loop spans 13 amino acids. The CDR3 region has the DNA TGTGCCAGCAACGGGGGCCGGGCCTACGAGCAGTACTTC. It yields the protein CASNGGRAYEQYF.

This CDR3 reads CASRASGGADTQYF. CDR3 sequence (DNA): TGTGCCAGCAGGGCTAGCGGGGGAGCAGATACGCAGTATTTT. V gene TRBV2 combines with J gene TRBJ2-3; 10 bases align to TRBD2. V gave up 6 bases and J gave up 4 bases; unmatched junction bases: 4. Germline lookup yields CDR1 SNHLY and CDR2 FYNNEI. This CDR3 spans 14 amino acids.

Written as DNA, the CDR3 is TGTGCCAGCAGTCCCCGGACAGTAGCGGGCTATGGCTACACCTTC. It yields the protein CASSPRTVAGYGYTF. The V call is TRBV2, the J call TRBJ1-2; a weak D match, TRBD1 (6 bases). CDR1 SNHLY and CDR2 FYNNEI come from the germline V gene. This CDR3 contains 15 residues. The ends were cut back, 5 bases at V and 4 bases at J, with 17 bases in the middle. Combining the CDR3 with reference TRBV2 and TRBJ1-2 gives the whole variable domain EPEVTQTPSHQVTQMGQEVILRCVPISNHLYFYWYRQILGQKVEFLVSFYNNEISEKSEIFDDQFSVERPDGSNFTLKIRSTKLEDSAMYFCASSPRTVAGYGYTFGSGTRLTVV.

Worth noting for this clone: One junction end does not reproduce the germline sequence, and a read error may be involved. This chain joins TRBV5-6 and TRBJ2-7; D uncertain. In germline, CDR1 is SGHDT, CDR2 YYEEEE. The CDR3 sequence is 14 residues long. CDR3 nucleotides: TGTGCCTGCAGCGAGCAGAAATCCTCGAGCGAGCAGTACTTC. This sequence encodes CACSEQKSSSEQYF.

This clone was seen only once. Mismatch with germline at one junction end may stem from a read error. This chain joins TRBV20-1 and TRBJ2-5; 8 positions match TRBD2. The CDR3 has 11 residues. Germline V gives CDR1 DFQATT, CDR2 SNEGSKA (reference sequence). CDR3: CSASERGKLNF. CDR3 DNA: TGCAGTGCTAGTGAGCGGGGGAAGTTAAACTTC.

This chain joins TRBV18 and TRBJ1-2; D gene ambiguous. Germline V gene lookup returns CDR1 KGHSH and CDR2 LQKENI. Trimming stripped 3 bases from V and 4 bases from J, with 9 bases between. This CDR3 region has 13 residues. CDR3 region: CASSPERVYGYTF. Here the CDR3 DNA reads TGTGCCAGCTCACCCGAGAGGGTCTATGGCTACACCTTC.

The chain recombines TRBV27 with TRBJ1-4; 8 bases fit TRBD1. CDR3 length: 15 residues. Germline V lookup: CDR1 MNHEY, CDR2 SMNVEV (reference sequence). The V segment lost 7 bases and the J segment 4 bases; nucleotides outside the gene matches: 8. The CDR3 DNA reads TGTGCCAGCACCCCTCTCGGACAGGGTAATGAAAAACTGTTTTTT. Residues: CASTPLGQGNEKLFF.